The sequence of this TCR beta chain was determined in a study of T cells in narcolepsy. Overall study: Enrolled donors included narcolepsy type 1 or type 2 patients and healthy controls. General study findings and limits: Same-patient CSF and blood CD4+ T cell clonotypes included HCRT-specific and TRIB2-specific autoreactive ones. Autoreactive clonotypes reportedly recurred in blood of same and different patients, not controls. No autoreactive T cell clone sequences appeared in some memory CD4+ repertoires.

The ends were cut back, 2 bases at V and 0 bases at J, with 8 bases in the middle. The CDR3 spans 15 residues. The germline V gene encodes CDR1 SGHTA and CDR2 FQGNSA. Repertoires were generated with immunoSEQ multiplex PCR, while TCRdb's copy carries only in-frame clones and drops some. The data contain 35,000 to 40,000 clones, about 85% of them seen just once; the ten biggest clones take up 1.5% to 2%. Comment on this clone: The antigen is undetermined.

J is TRBJ2-1 and V is TRBV7-2, with D perhaps TRBD2 (6 bases). This sequence originates from a human donor with narcolepsy. Sequenced sample: CD45RA- memory CD4+ T cells from PBMCs. In DNA, the CDR3 is TGTGCCAGCAGCTTACAAGCGGGCTCCTACAATGAGCAGTTCTTC. It translates to CASSLQAGSYNEQFF.